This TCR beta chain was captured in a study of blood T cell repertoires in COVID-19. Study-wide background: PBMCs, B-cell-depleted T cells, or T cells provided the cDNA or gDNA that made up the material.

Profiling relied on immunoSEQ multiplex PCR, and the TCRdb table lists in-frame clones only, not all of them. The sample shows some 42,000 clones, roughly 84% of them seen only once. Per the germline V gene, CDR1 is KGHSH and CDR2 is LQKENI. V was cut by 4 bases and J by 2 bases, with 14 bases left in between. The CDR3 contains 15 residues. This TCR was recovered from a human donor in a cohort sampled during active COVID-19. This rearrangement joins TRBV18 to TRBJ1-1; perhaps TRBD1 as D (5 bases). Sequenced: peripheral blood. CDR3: CASSRVREGNTEAFF. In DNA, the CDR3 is TGTGCCAGCTCACGGGTCAGGGAGGGAAACACTGAAGCTTTCTTT.